This is a list of T cell receptor beta chains from one sample in a study of blood T cell repertoires in COVID-19. TCRdb's copy holds only in-frame clones and misses some; the assay was immunoSEQ multiplex PCR. Among about 380,000 clones listed, roughly 90% were seen once. The sequenced sample consisted of peripheral blood. The receptor set was obtained from a man aged 35-49 years with acute or convalescent COVID-19. CDR3s include the opening cysteine and the closing phenylalanine or tryptophan. Each record gives: D gene, CDR3 length, clone size, V gene, J gene, CDR3 DNA, CDR3 protein. A D gene is named only where the DNA matches it firmly. Clone size appears in some rows only: once, few, many, or a class for an expanded clone.

D gene: -; CDR3 length: 15; clone size: -; V gene: TRBV21-1; J gene: TRBJ2-1; CDR3 DNA: TGTGCCAGCAGCAAACACGGGACAGGGTACAATGAGCAGTTCTTC; CDR3 protein: CASSKHGTGYNEQFF
D gene: -; CDR3 length: 15; clone size: -; V gene: TRBV19; J gene: TRBJ2-6; CDR3 DNA: TGTGCCAGTAGTACAGGGCTATCTGGGGCCAACGTCCTGACTTTC; CDR3 protein: CASSTGLSGANVLTF
D gene: TRBD1; CDR3 length: 14; clone size: -; V gene: TRBV9; J gene: TRBJ1-2; CDR3 DNA: TGTGCCAGCAGCGTCGACAGGGGGAACTATGGCTACACCTTC; CDR3 protein: CASSVDRGNYGYTF
D gene: -; CDR3 length: 14; clone size: -; V gene: TRBV5-4; J gene: TRBJ2-7; CDR3 DNA: TGTGCCAGCAGCTTGTTTGCGGTCCGGGGCGAGCAGTACTTC; CDR3 protein: CASSLFAVRGEQYF
D gene: TRBD1; CDR3 length: 15; clone size: -; V gene: TRBV27; J gene: TRBJ1-4; CDR3 DNA: TGTGCCAGCAGTTCCACAGGCCTGGGCAGGGGGTCACTGTTTTTT; CDR3 protein: CASSSTGLGRGSLFF
D gene: -; CDR3 length: 14; clone size: -; V gene: TRBV7-8; J gene: TRBJ2-2; CDR3 DNA: TGTGCCAGCAGCTTAGTTACGGGAATCGGGGAGCTGTTTTTT; CDR3 protein: CASSLVTGIGELFF
D gene: TRBD2; CDR3 length: 18; clone size: -; V gene: TRBV4-2; J gene: TRBJ2-3; CDR3 DNA: TGTGCCAGCAGCCAAGATCCCAAAAGCGGGAGGTTCACAGATACGCAGTATTTT; CDR3 protein: CASSQDPKSGRFTDTQYF
D gene: -; CDR3 length: 12; clone size: -; V gene: TRBV30; J gene: TRBJ1-4; CDR3 DNA: TGTGCCTGGGATACAGGGAGTGAAAAACTGTTTTTT; CDR3 protein: CAWDTGSEKLFF
D gene: TRBD1; CDR3 length: 15; clone size: -; V gene: TRBV7-2; J gene: TRBJ1-1; CDR3 DNA: TGTGCCAGCAGCTCGGCACAGGGGGGGGGCACTGAAGCTTTCTTT; CDR3 protein: CASSSAQGGGTEAFF
D gene: -; CDR3 length: 15; clone size: few; V gene: TRBV21-1; J gene: TRBJ1-1; CDR3 DNA: TGTGCCAGCAGCAAAAAAGGGGGCATGAACACTGAAGCTTTCTTT; CDR3 protein: CASSKKGGMNTEAFF
D gene: -; CDR3 length: 17; clone size: -; V gene: TRBV5-4; J gene: TRBJ1-3; CDR3 DNA: TGTGCCAGCAGCTTGGTAGGGCAGGGAAGCTCTGGAAACACCATATATTTT; CDR3 protein: CASSLVGQGSSGNTIYF
D gene: TRBD2; CDR3 length: 15; clone size: -; V gene: TRBV18; J gene: TRBJ2-1; CDR3 DNA: TGTGCCAGCTCACCACAGCGGGGGAGCTACAATGAGCAGTTCTTC; CDR3 protein: CASSPQRGSYNEQFF
D gene: TRBD1; CDR3 length: 15; clone size: -; V gene: TRBV9; J gene: TRBJ1-4; CDR3 DNA: TGTGCCAGCAGCCTTGGACAGGGGGCTGGTGAAAAACTGTTTTTT; CDR3 protein: CASSLGQGAGEKLFF
D gene: -; CDR3 length: 14; clone size: -; V gene: TRBV2; J gene: TRBJ1-1; CDR3 DNA: TGTGCCAGCAGTGAAATGGGCCTCGACACTGAAGCTTTCTTT; CDR3 protein: CASSEMGLDTEAFF
D gene: TRBD1; CDR3 length: 13; clone size: -; V gene: TRBV2; J gene: TRBJ1-2; CDR3 DNA: TGTGCCAGCAGTGGTGACAGGGCAGGTGGCTACACCTTC; CDR3 protein: CASSGDRAGGYTF
D gene: TRBD1; CDR3 length: 14; clone size: once; V gene: TRBV18; J gene: TRBJ2-7; CDR3 DNA: TGTGCCAGCTCACCTAGGACAGGGCAGAACGAGCAGTACTTC; CDR3 protein: CASSPRTGQNEQYF
D gene: -; CDR3 length: 14; clone size: -; V gene: TRBV4-3; J gene: TRBJ2-3; CDR3 DNA: TGCGCCAGCAGCCAAGGCAGGGCCACAGATACGCAGTATTTT; CDR3 protein: CASSQGRATDTQYF
D gene: TRBD1; CDR3 length: 14; clone size: -; V gene: TRBV7-8; J gene: TRBJ1-1; CDR3 DNA: TGTGCCAGCAGCACCGGACAGGGACCTACTGAAGCTTTCTTT; CDR3 protein: CASSTGQGPTEAFF
D gene: -; CDR3 length: 14; clone size: -; V gene: TRBV7-3; J gene: TRBJ2-1; CDR3 DNA: TGTGCCAGCAGCTTACAGGGGGGTGACAATGAGCAGTTCTTC; CDR3 protein: CASSLQGGDNEQFF
D gene: -; CDR3 length: 17; clone size: -; V gene: TRBV28; J gene: TRBJ1-2; CDR3 DNA: TGTGCCAGCAGACGCGCCTGGGGTATGGGGGCGGGCTATGGCTACACCTTC; CDR3 protein: CASRRAWGMGAGYGYTF
D gene: -; CDR3 length: 16; clone size: -; V gene: TRBV4-3; J gene: TRBJ2-1; CDR3 DNA: TGCGCCAGCAGCCAAGGAGTGATAGCGGCCCCGCATGAGCAGTTCTTC; CDR3 protein: CASSQGVIAAPHEQFF
D gene: -; CDR3 length: 15; clone size: -; V gene: TRBV18; J gene: TRBJ1-1; CDR3 DNA: TGTGCCAGCTCACCACCGCGGGGGACGAACACTGAAGCTTTCTTT; CDR3 protein: CASSPPRGTNTEAFF
D gene: -; CDR3 length: 15; clone size: -; V gene: TRBV7-7; J gene: TRBJ2-1; CDR3 DNA: TGTGCTAGCAGCTTAAGCTCCGGGAGTACAATTGAGCAGTTCTTC; CDR3 protein: CASSLSSGSTIEQFF
D gene: -; CDR3 length: 15; clone size: -; V gene: TRBV28; J gene: TRBJ2-5; CDR3 DNA: TGTGCCAGCAGTTCCCTAGCAGGGGTCGGAGAGACCCAGTACTTC; CDR3 protein: CASSSLAGVGETQYF
D gene: TRBD1; CDR3 length: 14; clone size: -; V gene: TRBV15; J gene: TRBJ2-7; CDR3 DNA: TGTGCCACCAGCAGGGGACAGGGAGCCCACGAGCAGTACTTC; CDR3 protein: CATSRGQGAHEQYF
D gene: TRBD1; CDR3 length: 13; clone size: -; V gene: TRBV27; J gene: TRBJ2-7; CDR3 DNA: TGTGCCAGCAGTGGGGACAGGGTCTACGAGCAGTACTTC; CDR3 protein: CASSGDRVYEQYF
D gene: TRBD2; CDR3 length: 17; clone size: -; V gene: TRBV7-6; J gene: TRBJ2-3; CDR3 DNA: TGTGCCAGCAGCTCCCGGACTAGCGGGGGGGACGCAGATACGCAGTATTTT; CDR3 protein: CASSSRTSGGDADTQYF
D gene: -; CDR3 length: 16; clone size: -; V gene: TRBV27; J gene: TRBJ1-2; CDR3 DNA: TGTGCCAGCAGTTTATCCCTATCGACAGTGTTCTATGGCTACACCTTC; CDR3 protein: CASSLSLSTVFYGYTF
D gene: -; CDR3 length: 14; clone size: -; V gene: TRBV28; J gene: TRBJ2-7; CDR3 DNA: TGTGCCAGCAGTTCCACATCAATCAGGGGCGAGCAGTACTTC; CDR3 protein: CASSSTSIRGEQYF
D gene: TRBD2; CDR3 length: 17; clone size: -; V gene: TRBV5-1; J gene: TRBJ2-1; CDR3 DNA: TGCGCCAGCAGCCAGACTAGCGGGGGGGCCGTCTACAATGAGCAGTTCTTC; CDR3 protein: CASSQTSGGAVYNEQFF
D gene: TRBD1; CDR3 length: 19; clone size: -; V gene: TRBV7-4; J gene: TRBJ1-5; CDR3 DNA: TGTGCCAGCAGCTTAGCGAGGGCAGGGGGTGCCTATAGCAATCAGCCCCAGCATTTT; CDR3 protein: CASSLARAGGAYSNQPQHF
D gene: TRBD2; CDR3 length: 15; clone size: -; V gene: TRBV9; J gene: TRBJ2-7; CDR3 DNA: TGTGCCAGCAGCGCTAGCGGGCTGGTGACCTACGAGCAGTACTTC; CDR3 protein: CASSASGLVTYEQYF
D gene: -; CDR3 length: 14; clone size: -; V gene: TRBV9; J gene: TRBJ1-3; CDR3 DNA: TGTGCCAGCAGCGTAGGGGGGACAGGAAACACCATATATTTT; CDR3 protein: CASSVGGTGNTIYF
D gene: -; CDR3 length: 15; clone size: -; V gene: TRBV30; J gene: TRBJ1-1; CDR3 DNA: TGTGCCTGGAGTCCCTGGACAGCAATGAACACTGAAGCTTTCTTT; CDR3 protein: CAWSPWTAMNTEAFF
D gene: -; CDR3 length: 17; clone size: -; V gene: TRBV19; J gene: TRBJ1-3; CDR3 DNA: TGTGCCAGTAGTATAGACCACTCTCATCGATTCGGAAACACCATATATTTT; CDR3 protein: CASSIDHSHRFGNTIYF
D gene: TRBD2; CDR3 length: 18; clone size: -; V gene: TRBV9; J gene: TRBJ2-7; CDR3 DNA: TGTGCCAGCAGCGTAGATGTTGCGGGAGGCACCCTAGTCTACGAGCAGTACTTC; CDR3 protein: CASSVDVAGGTLVYEQYF
D gene: -; CDR3 length: 15; clone size: -; V gene: TRBV28; J gene: TRBJ1-1; CDR3 DNA: TGTGCCAGCAGTCTCTATTTTGGTATGGACACTGAAGCTTTCTTT; CDR3 protein: CASSLYFGMDTEAFF
D gene: TRBD1; CDR3 length: 16; clone size: few; V gene: TRBV19; J gene: TRBJ1-6; CDR3 DNA: TGTGCCAGTAGTATCCTACCGACAGGGAAGAATTCACCCCTCCACTTT; CDR3 protein: CASSILPTGKNSPLHF
D gene: -; CDR3 length: 15; clone size: -; V gene: TRBV3-1/TRBV3-2; J gene: TRBJ1-1; CDR3 DNA: TGTGCCAGCAGCCTCGAGGGGGGGCGGAACACTGAAGCTTTCTTT; CDR3 protein: CASSLEGGRNTEAFF
D gene: -; CDR3 length: 16; clone size: few; V gene: TRBV28; J gene: TRBJ1-2; CDR3 DNA: TGTGCCAGCAGTTTATTCGAGGGTAAAGCTAACTATGGCTACACCTTC; CDR3 protein: CASSLFEGKANYGYTF
D gene: TRBD1; CDR3 length: 14; clone size: -; V gene: TRBV11-1; J gene: TRBJ2-7; CDR3 DNA: TGTGCCAGCAGCAAGGACAGGGGGCGGAACGAGCAGTACTTC; CDR3 protein: CASSKDRGRNEQYF
D gene: TRBD2; CDR3 length: 19; clone size: -; V gene: TRBV10-3; J gene: TRBJ2-3; CDR3 DNA: TGTGCCATCAGGGGGACTAGCGGGAGGGCCTGGGATGGCACAGATACGCAGTATTTT; CDR3 protein: CAIRGTSGRAWDGTDTQYF
D gene: -; CDR3 length: 16; clone size: -; V gene: TRBV28; J gene: TRBJ2-6; CDR3 DNA: TGTGCCAGCAGTTTAGGCATAAGCTCTGGGGCCAACGTCCTGACTTTC; CDR3 protein: CASSLGISSGANVLTF
D gene: TRBD2; CDR3 length: 16; clone size: -; V gene: TRBV7-9; J gene: TRBJ2-1; CDR3 DNA: TGTGCCAGCAGCTTAGGAGAGCGGGAGAAAGACAATGAGCAGTTCTTC; CDR3 protein: CASSLGEREKDNEQFF
D gene: -; CDR3 length: 16; clone size: -; V gene: TRBV5-8; J gene: TRBJ2-5; CDR3 DNA: TGTGCCAGCAGCGGGGATTATAGGGGCGTTGGGGAGACCCAGTACTTC; CDR3 protein: CASSGDYRGVGETQYF
D gene: -; CDR3 length: 13; clone size: -; V gene: TRBV27; J gene: TRBJ2-7; CDR3 DNA: TGTGCCAGCAGCTCTCTAGGTTCCCACGAGCAGTACTTC; CDR3 protein: CASSSLGSHEQYF
D gene: -; CDR3 length: 13; clone size: few; V gene: TRBV30; J gene: TRBJ1-1; CDR3 DNA: TGTGCCTGGAGTGTAAGCATTGCCACTGAAGCTTTCTTT; CDR3 protein: CAWSVSIATEAFF
D gene: -; CDR3 length: 13; clone size: -; V gene: TRBV5-4; J gene: TRBJ2-5; CDR3 DNA: TGTGCCAGTAGAAAGGACAGCCAAGAGACCCAGTACTTC; CDR3 protein: CASRKDSQETQYF
D gene: TRBD1; CDR3 length: 17; clone size: -; V gene: TRBV18; J gene: TRBJ1-5; CDR3 DNA: TGTGCCAGCTCACCGGGACAGGAGTTAAATAGCAATCAGCCCCAGCATTTT; CDR3 protein: CASSPGQELNSNQPQHF
D gene: TRBD2; CDR3 length: 18; clone size: -; V gene: TRBV7-2; J gene: TRBJ2-4; CDR3 DNA: TGTGCCAGCAGCCCGCGGACTAGCGGGGGGGTAGCCAAAAACATTCAGTACTTC; CDR3 protein: CASSPRTSGGVAKNIQYF
D gene: -; CDR3 length: 12; clone size: -; V gene: TRBV30; J gene: TRBJ1-2; CDR3 DNA: TGTGCCTGGAGCGGGGGGGACTATGGCTACACCTTC; CDR3 protein: CAWSGGDYGYTF
D gene: TRBD1; CDR3 length: 15; clone size: -; V gene: TRBV5-4; J gene: TRBJ2-1; CDR3 DNA: TGTGCCAGCAGCCCTAACAGGGGCCCCTACAATGAGCAGTTCTTC; CDR3 protein: CASSPNRGPYNEQFF
D gene: TRBD2; CDR3 length: 14; clone size: -; V gene: TRBV14; J gene: TRBJ2-1; CDR3 DNA: TGTGCCAGCAGCCGAATAGCGGGGAACAATGAGCAGTTCTTC; CDR3 protein: CASSRIAGNNEQFF
D gene: TRBD1; CDR3 length: 14; clone size: -; V gene: TRBV5-1; J gene: TRBJ2-7; CDR3 DNA: TGCGCCAGCAGCTCCGGGACAGGGCCGTACGAGCAGTACTTC; CDR3 protein: CASSSGTGPYEQYF